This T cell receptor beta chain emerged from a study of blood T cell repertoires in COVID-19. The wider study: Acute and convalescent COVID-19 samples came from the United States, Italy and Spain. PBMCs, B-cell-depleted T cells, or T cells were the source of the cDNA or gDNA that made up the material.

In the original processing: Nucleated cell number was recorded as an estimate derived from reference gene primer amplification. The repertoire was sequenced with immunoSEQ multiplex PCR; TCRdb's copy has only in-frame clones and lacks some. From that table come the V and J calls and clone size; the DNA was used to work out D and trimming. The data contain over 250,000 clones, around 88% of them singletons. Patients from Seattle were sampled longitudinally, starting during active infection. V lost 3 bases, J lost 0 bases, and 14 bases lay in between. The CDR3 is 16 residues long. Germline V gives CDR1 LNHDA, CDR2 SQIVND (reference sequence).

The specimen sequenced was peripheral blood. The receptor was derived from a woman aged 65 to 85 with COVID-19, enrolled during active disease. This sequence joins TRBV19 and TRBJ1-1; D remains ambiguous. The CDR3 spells CASSISSAVLNTEAFF. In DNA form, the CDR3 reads TGTGCCAGTAGTATTTCATCCGCGGTCCTGAACACTGAAGCTTTCTTT.